The 21 T cell receptor beta chains reported below all come from one sample, sequenced in a study of T cell repertoires in cytomegalovirus infection. These receptors have no known antigen. Via MiXCR, TCRdb re-called the reads, giving one row per CDR3 protein. The sample shows around 110,000 distinct CDR3 sequences, over 9.5% of them seen only once. The sequenced sample consisted of PBMCs, sequenced either directly or after in vitro stimulation (not recorded which). Receptors were obtained from a human donor in good health (CMV status not recorded). Some clones in this sample may be carry-over from other donors' samples.

Regarding this clonotype: Being one base from a much bigger clone, this may be a read error. This chain's CDR3 is CAGSDGIYEQYF. The CDR3 coding sequence is TGCGCCGGCAGTGATGGAATCTACGAGCAGTACTTC. The chain joins TRBV10-2 to TRBJ2-7; no clear D. Germline-derived CDR1 and CDR2 are WSHSY and SAAADI. This CDR3 is 12 amino acids long.

This clonotype was detected ten times or more. This chain links TRBV6-5 with TRBJ2-1, with 10 bases lining up with TRBD1. The trim removed 0 bases at V and 7 bases at J, leaving 3 bases unmatched. The length of the CDR3 is 15 residues. CDR1 is MNHEY and CDR2 is SVGAGI in the germline V gene. The CDR3 loop is CASSYSWDRGNEQFF. In DNA, the CDR3 is TGTGCCAGCAGTTACTCGTGGGACAGGGGTAATGAGCAGTTCTTC.

This clonotype was counted between two and nine times. The chain uses TRBV5-1 and TRBJ2-7; D not resolved. The CDR3 is made up of 12 amino acids. V was pared by 7 bases and J by 5 bases, with 13 bases between. Looked up from germline, CDR1 is SGHRS and CDR2 is YFSETQ. The CDR3 coding sequence is TGCGCCAGCGGCCCAACAATCCACGAGCAGTACGTC. Translating it yields CASGPTIHEQYV.

This clonotype occurred many times. The chain couples TRBV2 to TRBJ2-2, with TRBD2 identical over 10 bases. V dropped 4 bases and J dropped 3; count of bases not matched to a gene: 17. Germline V gene data show CDR1 as SNHLY and CDR2 as FYNNEI. This CDR3 has 20 amino acids. Here the CDR3 DNA reads TGTGCCAGCAGTGTAAGAGCGGGAGGGCTTGTAGGAGGATACACCGGGGAGCTGTTTTTT. Protein sequence: CASSVRAGGLVGGYTGELFF.

This clonotype showed up many times. V is TRBV20-1 and J is TRBJ2-1; 11 bases line up with TRBD2. With 6 bases clipped from V and 2 bases from J, the junction kept 3 bases outside the gene matches. CDR1 is DFQATT and CDR2 is SNEGSKA in the germline V gene (reference sequence). The CDR3 loop spans 14 amino acids. The CDR3 DNA reads as TGCAGTGCCGAGGGACTAGCGGCCTACAATGAGCAGTTCTTC. Amino acid sequence: CSAEGLAAYNEQFF.

This clonotype appeared many times. CDR3 residues: CASSGGTSGSGGEQFF. DNA for the CDR3: TGTGCCAGCTCCGGGGGGACTAGCGGGAGTGGCGGTGAGCAGTTCTTC. The V and J genes are TRBV7-2 and TRBJ2-1; TRBD2 matches 14 bases. CDR3 size: 16 residues. J gave up 9 bases and V 8 bases, and 12 bases lay outside the gene matches. In germline, CDR1 is SGHTA, CDR2 FQGNSA. The complete variable domain, with remaining parts taken from reference TRBV7-2 and TRBJ2-1, reads GAGVSQSPSNKVTEKGKDVELRCDPISGHTALYWYRQSLGQGLEFLIYFQGNSAPDKSGLPSDRFSAERTGGSVSTLTIQRTQQEDSAVYLCASSGGTSGSGGEQFFGPGTRLTVL.

The J gene is TRBJ1-3, the V gene TRBV12-3 or TRBV12-4; D possibly corresponds to TRBD1 (5 bases). The V end was cut by 6 bases, the J end by 0 bases, with 15 bases between. The CDR3 totals 16 residues. The CDR3 DNA reads as TGTGCCAGCAGCCGCGGGGACCGAAGCTCTGGAAACACCATATATTTT. Residues: CASSRGDRSSGNTIYF.

This clonotype has ten or more counts. J is TRBJ2-1 and V is TRBV7-9; D is possibly TRBD1 or TRBD2 (6 bases each). In germline, CDR1 is SEHNR, CDR2 FQNEAQ (reference sequence). The CDR3 has 15 residues. The ends were cut back, 1 base at V and 7 bases at J, with 14 bases in the middle. In nucleotides, the CDR3 is TGTGCCAGCAGCTTAGGCCTACTAGGGGGGAATGAGCAGTTCTTC. Its protein product is CASSLGLLGGNEQFF.

This clonotype was picked up a small number of times. This chain links TRBV18 with TRBJ2-3, with unresolved D. The germline CDR1 and CDR2 sequences are KGHSH and LQKENI. This CDR3 has 16 residues. Trimming took off 1 base at V and 4 bases at J, with 15 bases between the two ends. The CDR3 region is CASSPQRPPAADTQYF. DNA for the CDR3: TGTGCCAGCTCACCACAAAGGCCCCCCGCGGCAGATACGCAGTATTTT.

This clonotype has only a few counts. The chain uses TRBV19 and TRBJ1-3; D possibly corresponds to TRBD1 (5 bases). Trimming took 6 bases from V and 3 from J, leaving 15 bases between them. Germline values: CDR1 LNHDA, CDR2 SQIVND (reference sequence). CDR3 length: 15 amino acids. The CDR3 loop reads CASSDRQILGNTIYF. As DNA, the CDR3 is TGTGCCAGTAGCGATCGACAGATTCTTGGAAACACCATATATTTT.

This clonotype has at least ten counts. The chain couples TRBV7-2 to TRBJ1-5; tentative D call: TRBD1 (5 bases). From germline, CDR1 is SGHTA and CDR2 FQGNSA. Trimming took off 5 bases at V and 5 bases at J, with 10 bases between the two ends. This CDR3 is built from 13 residues. Written as DNA, the CDR3 is TGTGCCAGCAGCCCGACGACAGATCAGCCCCAGCATTTT. It encodes CASSPTTDQPQHF.

This clonotype appeared many times. The chain employs TRBV7-2 and TRBJ2-5; weak D call: TRBD2 (6 bases). Trimming removed 5 bases from V and 4 bases from J, with 20 bases in between. The CDR3 is 16 residues long. Germline assignment: CDR1 SGHTA and CDR2 FQGNSA. CDR3 sequence: CASSPVGSGWGETQYF. The CDR3 bases are TGTGCCAGCAGCCCAGTAGGTAGCGGCTGGGGAGAGACCCAGTACTTC.

This clonotype was detected many times. The V call is TRBV7-7, the J call TRBJ2-7, with D perhaps TRBD1 (5 bases). Trimming removed 3 bases at V and 5 bases at J, with 11 bases between. The germline gives CDR1 SSHAT, CDR2 FNYEAQ (reference sequence). The CDR3 runs to 13 residues. This CDR3 reads CASSLGQGDEQYF. The CDR3 DNA sequence: TGTGCCAGCAGCTTGGGGCAGGGTGACGAGCAGTACTTC. The variable domain in full, completed from reference TRBV7-7 and TRBJ2-7, reads GAGVSQSPRYKVTKRGQDVTLRCDPISSHATLYWYQQALGQGPEFLTYFNYEAQPDKSGLPSDRFSAERPEGSISTLTIQRTEQRDSAMYRCASSLGQGDEQYFGPGTRLTVT.

This clonotype was counted a few times. The chain couples TRBV14 to TRBJ2-4, with D possibly matching TRBD1 (6 bases). Trimming took off 1 base at V and 2 bases at J, with 12 bases between the two ends. CDR3 size: 16 residues. Germline CDR1 SGHDN, CDR2 FVKESK. The CDR3 reads CASSQVGAGTKNIQYF. The CDR3 bases are TGTGCCAGCAGCCAAGTGGGGGCAGGGACCAAAAACATTCAGTACTTC.

This clonotype has at least ten counts. The chain carries TRBV6-1 and TRBJ2-7; 8 bases match TRBD2. Germline values: CDR1 MNHNS, CDR2 SASEGT. This CDR3 has 15 amino acids. V was pared by 0 bases and J by 3 bases, with 4 bases of the junction left unmatched. CDR3 sequence: CASSEAWTSSYEQYF. The CDR3 DNA reads as TGTGCCAGCAGTGAAGCGTGGACTAGCAGCTACGAGCAGTACTTC.

The chain employs TRBV6-6 and TRBJ2-7; no clear D. The CDR3 has 11 amino acids. Trimming shortened V by 6 bases and J by 3 bases, and 6 bases separated the two germline ends. Germline CDR1 reads MNHNY; CDR2 reads SVGAGI (reference sequence). The CDR3 DNA follows: TGTGCCAGCAGCAAAAACTACGAGCAGTACTTC. It translates to CASSKNYEQYF.

The chain is built from TRBV7-3 and TRBJ2-7; D remains unclear. Germline V gene lookup returns CDR1 SGHTA and CDR2 FQGTGA. The V end was cut by 5 bases, the J end by 7 bases, with 12 bases between. The CDR3 is 12 amino acids. CDR3 DNA sequence: TGTGCCAGCAGCATACGAGAAGGGGAGCAGTACGTC. Translated, it gives CASSIREGEQYV.

This clonotype has a count of ten or more. The chain couples TRBV19 to TRBJ1-2; D gene uncertain. The V and J ends lost 8 bases and 2 bases respectively, with 15 bases between them. The CDR3 is made up of 14 amino acids. The germline CDR1 and CDR2 sequences are LNHDA and SQIVND (reference sequence). CDR3 loop: CASRPDPGNYGYTF. The CDR3 nucleotides read TGTGCCAGTCGACCCGACCCGGGGAACTATGGCTACACCTTC. The whole variable domain, remainder taken from reference TRBV19 and TRBJ1-2, is DGGITQSPKYLFRKEGQNVTLSCEQNLNHDAMYWYRQDPGQGLRLIYYSQIVNDFQKGDIAEGYSVSREKKESFPLTVTSAQKNPTAFYLCASRPDPGNYGYTFGSGTRLTVV.

Ten or more counts support this clonotype. The rearrangement links TRBV4-1 to TRBJ1-2; D is unresolved. Deletions cut 1 base from V and 7 bases from J, with 10 bases between. Germline CDR1 MGHRA, CDR2 YSYEKL. This CDR3 has 13 amino acids. The CDR3 region is CASSQGLVGGYTF. CDR3 bases: TGCGCCAGCAGCCAAGGACTAGTGGGTGGCTACACCTTC.

The chain joins TRBV10-3 to TRBJ2-7, with 8 bases that match TRBD2. V shed 4 bases and J 3 bases; nucleotides not matched to a gene: 8. Germline-derived CDR1 and CDR2 are ENHRY and SYGVKD. The CDR3 sequence is 15 residues long. CDR3 protein: CAISVSGLVIYEQYF. The CDR3 nucleotides are TGTGCCATCAGTGTTTCGGGACTAGTAATCTACGAGCAGTACTTC.

This clonotype was counted ten times or more. CDR3 amino acids: CASSPPREGYEQYF. DNA for the CDR3: TGTGCCAGCAGCCCACCGCGGGAGGGTTACGAGCAGTACTTC. The rearrangement joins TRBV28 to TRBJ2-7, with TRBD2 matching 9 bases. This CDR3 comprises 14 residues. V was pared by 6 bases and J by 4 bases, with 7 bases of the junction left unmatched. Per germline, CDR1 MDHEN and CDR2 SYDVKM.